This is a list of T cell receptor beta chains from one sample in a study of shared clonotypes between healthy human individuals. Profiling relied on immunoSEQ multiplex PCR, and the TCRdb table lists in-frame clones only, not all of them. The sample carries 2 million or so clones, roughly 95% recorded once. The sample was naive CD8+ T cells sorted from blood. The receptors derive from a man aged 18 to 29 in good health. Each CDR3 is given with its conserved first and last residue. Fields, in order: J gene, D gene, V gene, CDR3 DNA, CDR3 protein. A D gene is named only where the DNA matches it firmly.

TRBJ2-7 . TRBV29-1 TGCAGCGTTGAAGATGAGGGATCCTACGAGCAGTACTTC CSVEDEGSYEQYF
TRBJ1-3 . TRBV4-1 TGCGCCAGCAGCACTCTCACTGTCTCTGGAAACACCATATATTTT CASSTLTVSGNTIYF
TRBJ2-1 . TRBV5-6 TGTGCCAGCAGCTTGGATCTGGTGGGACGACAGTTCTTC CASSLDLVGRQFF
TRBJ2-3 . TRBV5-6 TGTGCCAGCAGCTTGGATTTCTGGGGGCAAGATACGCAGTATTTT CASSLDFWGQDTQYF
TRBJ2-7 TRBD1 TRBV5-1 TGCGCCAGCAGCTTCGGTGCGGACAGGGGTTCCTACGAGCAGTACTTC CASSFGADRGSYEQYF
TRBJ2-1 . TRBV6-5 TGTGCCACTGCATTGGGGCCCGACAATGAGCAGTTCTTC CATALGPDNEQFF
TRBJ1-1 TRBD1 TRBV6-5 TGTGCCACCTCACTGGGACAGGGCACTGAAGCTTTCTTT CATSLGQGTEAFF
TRBJ2-7 TRBD2 TRBV10-3 TGTGCCATCAGTGCCCCCGGGACTAGCGGGAGTCAAGCCTACGAGCAGTACTTC CAISAPGTSGSQAYEQYF
TRBJ1-1 . TRBV7-9 TGTGCCAGCAGCTACGATCATACCCTAACCGGGGGGTCCACTGAAGCTTTCTTT CASSYDHTLTGGSTEAFF
TRBJ2-1 . TRBV30 TGTGCCTACCACCACGGGAATGAGCAGTTCTTC CAYHHGNEQFF
TRBJ2-2 . TRBV4-3 TGCGCCAGCAGCCAAGCCGACCAGAACACCGGGGAGCTGTTTTTT CASSQADQNTGELFF
TRBJ2-7 TRBD2 TRBV5-4 TGTGCCAGCAGCCTAGGGACTAGCGGAGCCTACGAGCAGTACTTC CASSLGTSGAYEQYF
TRBJ1-5 . TRBV30 TGTGCCTGGGGACAGCTCAATCAGCCCCAGCATTTT CAWGQLNQPQHF
TRBJ2-3 . TRBV20-1 TGCAGTGCTAGTAAGGTTGATACGCAGTATTTT CSASKVDTQYF
TRBJ2-7 . TRBV11-2 TGTGCCAGCAGCTTATCTTCGCAGTCCCGTTCACCCTCCTACGAGCAGTACTTC CASSLSSQSRSPSYEQYF